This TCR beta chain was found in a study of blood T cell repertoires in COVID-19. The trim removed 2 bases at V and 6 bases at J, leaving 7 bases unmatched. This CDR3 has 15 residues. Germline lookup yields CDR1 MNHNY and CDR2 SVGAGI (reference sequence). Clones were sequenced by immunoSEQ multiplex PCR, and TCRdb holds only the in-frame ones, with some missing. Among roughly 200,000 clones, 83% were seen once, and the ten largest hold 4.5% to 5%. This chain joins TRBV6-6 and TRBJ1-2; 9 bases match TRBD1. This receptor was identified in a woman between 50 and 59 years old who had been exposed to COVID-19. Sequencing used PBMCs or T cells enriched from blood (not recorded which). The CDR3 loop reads CASSYTDRGRDGYTF. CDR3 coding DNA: TGTGCCAGCAGTTACACGGACAGGGGAAGAGATGGCTACACCTTC.